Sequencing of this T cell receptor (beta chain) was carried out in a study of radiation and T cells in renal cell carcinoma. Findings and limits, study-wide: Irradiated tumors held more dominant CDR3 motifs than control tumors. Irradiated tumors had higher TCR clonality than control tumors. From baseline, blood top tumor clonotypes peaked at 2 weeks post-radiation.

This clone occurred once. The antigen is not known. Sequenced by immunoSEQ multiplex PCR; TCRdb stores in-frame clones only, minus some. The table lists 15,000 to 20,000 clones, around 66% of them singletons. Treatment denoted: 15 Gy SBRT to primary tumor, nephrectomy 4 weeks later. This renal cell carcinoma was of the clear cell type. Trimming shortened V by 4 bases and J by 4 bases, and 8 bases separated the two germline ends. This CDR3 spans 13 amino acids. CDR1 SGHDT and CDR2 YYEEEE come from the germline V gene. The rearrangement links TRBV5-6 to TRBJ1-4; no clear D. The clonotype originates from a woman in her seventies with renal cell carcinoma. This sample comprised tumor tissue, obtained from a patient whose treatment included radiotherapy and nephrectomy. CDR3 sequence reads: CASSLELNEKLFF. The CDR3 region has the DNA TGTGCCAGCAGCCTAGAGCTTAATGAAAAACTGTTTTTT.